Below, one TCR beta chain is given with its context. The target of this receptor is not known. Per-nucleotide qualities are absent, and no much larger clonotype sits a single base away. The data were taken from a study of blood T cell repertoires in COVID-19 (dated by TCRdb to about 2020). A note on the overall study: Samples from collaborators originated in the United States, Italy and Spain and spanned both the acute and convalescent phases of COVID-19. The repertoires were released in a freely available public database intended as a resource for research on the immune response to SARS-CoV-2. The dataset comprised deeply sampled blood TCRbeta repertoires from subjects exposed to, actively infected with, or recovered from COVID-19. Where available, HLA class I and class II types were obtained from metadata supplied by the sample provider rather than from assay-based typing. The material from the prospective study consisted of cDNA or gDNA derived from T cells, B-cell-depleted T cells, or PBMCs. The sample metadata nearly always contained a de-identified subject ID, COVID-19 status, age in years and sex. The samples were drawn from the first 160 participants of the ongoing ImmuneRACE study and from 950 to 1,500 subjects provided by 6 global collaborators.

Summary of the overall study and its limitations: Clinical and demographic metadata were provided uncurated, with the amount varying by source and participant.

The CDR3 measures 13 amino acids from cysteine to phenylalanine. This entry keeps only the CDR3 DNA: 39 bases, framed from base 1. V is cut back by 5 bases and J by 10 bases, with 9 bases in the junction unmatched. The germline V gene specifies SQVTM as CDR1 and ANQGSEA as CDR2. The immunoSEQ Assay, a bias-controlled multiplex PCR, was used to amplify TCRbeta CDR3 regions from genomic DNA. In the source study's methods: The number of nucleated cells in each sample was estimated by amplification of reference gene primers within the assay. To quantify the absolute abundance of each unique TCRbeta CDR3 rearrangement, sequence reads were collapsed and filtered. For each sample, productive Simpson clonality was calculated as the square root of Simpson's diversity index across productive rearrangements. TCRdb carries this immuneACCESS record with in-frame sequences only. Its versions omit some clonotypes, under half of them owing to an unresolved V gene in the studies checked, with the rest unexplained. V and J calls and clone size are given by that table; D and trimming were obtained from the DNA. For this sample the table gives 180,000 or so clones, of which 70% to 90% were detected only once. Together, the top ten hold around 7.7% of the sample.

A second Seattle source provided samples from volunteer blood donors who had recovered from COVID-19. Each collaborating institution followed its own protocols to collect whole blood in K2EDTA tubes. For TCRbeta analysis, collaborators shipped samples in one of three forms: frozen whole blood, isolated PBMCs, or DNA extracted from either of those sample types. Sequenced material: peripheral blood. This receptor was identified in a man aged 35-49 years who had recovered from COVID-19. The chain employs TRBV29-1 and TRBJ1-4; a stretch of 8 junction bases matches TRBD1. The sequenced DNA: TGCAGCGTTCAACAGGGGGTAGGCGGAAAACTGTTTTTT. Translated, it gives CSVQQGVGGKLFF.